This T cell receptor (beta chain) was obtained from a study of blood T cells in healthy people across ages. Study in general: With template switching, about one barcoded beta molecule was captured per two T cells.

The use of a sample-barcoded 5' primer and a J-beta primer mix characterized a second PCR of roughly 7 to 11 cycles. Via MiXCR, TCRdb re-called the 5' RACE reads, giving one row per CDR3 protein. The data contain 1.5 million to 2 million distinct CDR3 sequences, around 48% of them singletons. Looked up from germline, CDR1 is SEHNR and CDR2 is FQNEAQ (reference sequence). Trimming shortened V by 6 bases and J by 4 bases, and 19 bases separated the two germline ends. CDR3 length: 15 amino acids. Material for sequencing was blood. The sequence derives from a woman in her thirties or forties in good health. The V and J genes are TRBV7-9 and TRBJ2-7; the D gene is possibly TRBD2 (6 bases). This CDR3 is CASRSWGVSEYEQYF. CDR3 in DNA: TGTGCCAGCAGGTCCTGGGGGGTCTCAGAATACGAGCAGTACTTC.